Described below is a single TCR beta chain sequence and its context. The CDR3 is 15 residues long. Trimming removed 4 bases from V and 4 bases from J; junction bases left unmatched: 9. The germline CDR1 and CDR2 sequences are MNHEY and SMNVEV (reference sequence). This record comes from a study of T cell changes during pregnancy in multiple sclerosis. The data were produced by immunoSEQ multiplex PCR, yet TCRdb's version contains in-frame clones alone and is incomplete. The repertoire includes about 70,000 clones, about 93% of them detected once, and less than 1.5% sits in the top ten. This TCR derives from a female donor in good health, enrolled as a control in a pregnancy study. This chain connects TRBV27 to TRBJ2-7; TRBD1 aligns across 8 bases. The sample in question was peripheral blood, obtained in the third trimester of pregnancy. Here the CDR3 reads CASSSGDRTIYEQYF. DNA of the CDR3: TGTGCCAGCAGTTCCGGGGACAGGACGATTTACGAGCAGTACTTC.